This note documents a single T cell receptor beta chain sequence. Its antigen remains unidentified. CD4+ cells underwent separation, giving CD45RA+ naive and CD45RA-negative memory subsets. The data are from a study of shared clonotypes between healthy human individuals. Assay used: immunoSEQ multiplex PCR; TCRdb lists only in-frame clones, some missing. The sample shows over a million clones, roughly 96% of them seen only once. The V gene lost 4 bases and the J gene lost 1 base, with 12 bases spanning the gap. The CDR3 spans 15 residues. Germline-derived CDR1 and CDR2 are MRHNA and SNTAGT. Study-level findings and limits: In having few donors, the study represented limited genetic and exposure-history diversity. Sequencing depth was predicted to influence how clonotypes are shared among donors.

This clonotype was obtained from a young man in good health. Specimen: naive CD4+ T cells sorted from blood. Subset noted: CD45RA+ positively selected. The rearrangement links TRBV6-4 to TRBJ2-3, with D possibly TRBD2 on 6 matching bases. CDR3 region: CASSGEWEGTDTQYF. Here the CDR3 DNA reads TGTGCCAGCAGTGGTGAGTGGGAGGGCACAGATACGCAGTATTTT.